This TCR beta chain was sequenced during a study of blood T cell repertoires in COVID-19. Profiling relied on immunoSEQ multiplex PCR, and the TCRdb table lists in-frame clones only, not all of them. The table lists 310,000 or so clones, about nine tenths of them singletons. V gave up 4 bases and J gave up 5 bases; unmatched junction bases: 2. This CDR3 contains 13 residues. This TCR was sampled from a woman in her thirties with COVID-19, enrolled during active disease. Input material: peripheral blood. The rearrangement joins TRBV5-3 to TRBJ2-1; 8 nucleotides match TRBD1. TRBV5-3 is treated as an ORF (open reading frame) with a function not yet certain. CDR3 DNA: TGTGCCAGAAGCATGACAGGGGACAATGAGCAGTTCTTC. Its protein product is CARSMTGDNEQFF.